This passage covers 10 T cell receptor beta chains from one sample sequenced in a study of PD-1 blockade in mismatch repair-deficient tumors (dated by TCRdb to 2015 to 2018). Preparation of the library involved the immunoSEQ multiplex PCR assay. TCRdb holds this immuneACCESS table with in-frame rearrangements only. Some clones are missing; in checked studies, unresolved V genes explain under half, and the rest has no known cause. In this sample the table shows 60,000 to 75,000 clones, about 91% of which occur a single time. Together, the top ten hold roughly 14% of the sample. The sample was peripheral blood, taken 52 weeks after starting pembrolizumab. Receptors were obtained from an adult with mismatch repair-deficient cancer.

The J gene is TRBJ2-5, the V gene TRBV2, with 9 bases identical to TRBD2. CDR1 SNHLY and CDR2 FYNNEI come from the germline V gene. This CDR3 has 16 residues. V was pared by 0 bases and J by 5 bases, with 7 bases of the junction left unmatched. The CDR3 DNA follows: TGTGCCAGCAGTGAAGCCCTAGCGGGACCCTTGGAGACCCAGTACTTC. It yields the protein CASSEALAGPLETQYF.

The chain joins TRBV27 to TRBJ2-7, with a weak D call TRBD2 (5 bases). CDR1 and CDR2 from the germline V gene are MNHEY and SMNVEV (reference sequence). The CDR3 contains 14 residues. V was pared by 4 bases and J by 2 bases, with 12 bases between. The CDR3 loop is CASSWSRAAYEQYF. In nucleotides, the CDR3 is TGTGCCAGCAGTTGGTCGCGGGCGGCCTACGAGCAGTACTTC.

This chain links TRBV6-6 with TRBJ1-2; the D is unclear. CDR3 length: 12 residues. Germline V gene lookup returns CDR1 MNHNY and CDR2 SVGAGI (reference sequence). Trimming stripped 8 bases from V and 4 bases from J, with 11 bases between. The CDR3 reads CASFTRVYGYTF. The CDR3 nucleotides read TGTGCCAGCTTTACTCGGGTCTATGGCTACACCTTC.

The chain links TRBV7-9 to TRBJ1-2; 11 bases line up with TRBD1. CDR3 size: 15 residues. Germline lookup yields CDR1 SEHNR and CDR2 FQNEAQ (reference sequence). The trim removed 4 bases at V and 4 bases at J, leaving 5 bases unmatched. The CDR3 bases are TGTGCCAGCAGCTCCCGGGACAGGGGGTTCTATGGCTACACCTTC. This translates into CASSSRDRGFYGYTF. Together with reference TRBV7-9 and TRBJ1-2, the CDR3 gives the full variable domain: DTGVSQNPRHKITKRGQNVTFRCDPISEHNRLYWYRQTLGQGPEFLTYFQNEAQLEKSRLLSDRFSAERPKGSFSTLEIQRTEQGDSAMYLCASSSRDRGFYGYTFGSGTRLTVV.

The rearrangement links TRBV5-4 to TRBJ2-7; 7 bases agree with TRBD2. Trimming cost V 5 bases and J 0 bases; bases outside gene matches: 2. Germline V gene lookup returns CDR1 SGHNT and CDR2 YYREEE (reference sequence). The CDR3 sequence is 13 residues long. Here the CDR3 reads CASSGRDSYEQYF. Here the CDR3 DNA reads TGTGCCAGCAGTGGGAGGGACTCCTACGAGCAGTACTTC.

J is TRBJ1-5 and V is TRBV6-1; a weak D match, TRBD1 (5 bases). This CDR3 contains 15 residues. Germline CDR1 is MNHNS and CDR2 is SASEGT. V was trimmed by 6 bases and J by 4 bases, leaving 16 bases between them. CDR3 sequence: CASSTTGWSNQPQHF. CDR3 bases: TGTGCCAGCAGCACTACAGGATGGAGTAATCAGCCCCAGCATTTT.

Of note for this clone: Other DNA sequences from this sample encode an identical CDR3 as well. The chain links TRBV28 to TRBJ2-7; 10 bases agree with TRBD1. After removal of 5 bases from V and 3 bases from J, the junction contained 7 bases not matched to a gene. From germline, CDR1 is MDHEN and CDR2 SYDVKM. The CDR3 is made up of 15 amino acids. The CDR3 region has the DNA TGTGCCAGCAGTACAACCGGGACAGGGGTCTACGAGCAGTACTTC. Residues: CASSTTGTGVYEQYF.

V is TRBV7-9 and J is TRBJ2-5; 11 bases map to TRBD2. V lost 2 bases and J lost 9; bases outside the gene matches: 2. Germline CDR1 SEHNR, CDR2 FQNEAQ (reference sequence). The CDR3 has 13 residues. The DNA of the CDR3 is TGTGCCAGCAGCTTAAGGACTAGCGGGCCCCAGTACTTC. Translation gives CASSLRTSGPQYF.

V usage is TRBV7-9 and J usage is TRBJ2-3; 11 positions agree with TRBD2. With V trimmed by 5 bases and J by 1 base, 5 bases remained unmatched. Germline CDR1 and CDR2: SEHNR and FQNEAQ (reference sequence). This CDR3 contains 16 residues. CDR3 sequence reads: CASSLPLAGGTDTQYF. The DNA for the CDR3 is TGTGCCAGCAGCCTTCCACTAGCGGGAGGCACAGATACGCAGTATTTT.

In this sample, this clone turned up a few times. The rearrangement joins TRBV27 to TRBJ2-2; D gene ambiguous. Germline loops: CDR1 MNHEY, CDR2 SMNVEV (reference sequence). This CDR3 comprises 14 residues. Trimming pared 3 bases from V and 7 bases from J, leaving 12 bases between. The CDR3 region is CASSFTLMVGELFF. The CDR3, as DNA: TGTGCCAGCAGTTTCACCCTTATGGTCGGGGAGCTGTTTTTT.